The rows below give T cell receptor beta chains drawn from one sample of a study of T-cell memory formation after mild COVID-19. TCRdb passed the 5' RACE reads through MiXCR, listing each CDR3 protein once. The table includes fewer than 500,000 distinct CDR3 sequences, approximately 23% detected once. The specimen sequenced was PBMCs or a T cell subset sorted from them (not recorded which). Receptor source: an adult woman who had mild COVID-19 (a few samples of this study predate the infection). Cell type and time point are not known. Both conserved end residues are part of each CDR3. Not every row has a clone size; where given, it reads once, few, many or a size class.

TRBV7-9	TRBJ1-1	-	CASTAAGGTEAFF
TRBV30	TRBJ1-5	-	CAWSADGYSNQPQHF
TRBV11-2	TRBJ1-2	-	CASTHPRDRAYGYTF
TRBV20-1	TRBJ2-7	-	CSARYGSGTGYEQYF
TRBV3-1	TRBJ1-2	few	CASSRGQRGYTF
TRBV7-6	TRBJ2-5	few	CASSLGDSSETQYF
TRBV11-2	TRBJ1-1	-	CASSHGQWTEAFF
TRBV11-2	TRBJ2-2	few	CASSQSGRARTGELFF
TRBV20-1	TRBJ2-2	few	CSANRGANTGELFF
TRBV9	TRBJ2-1	few	CASSVEGEGYNEQFF
TRBV21-1	TRBJ2-1	few	CASSKKTAGHEQFF
TRBV12-3/TRBV12-4	TRBJ2-2	many	CASSFDTGELFF
TRBV6-2/TRBV6-3	TRBJ1-5	-	CASREGQKFQPQHF
TRBV29-1	TRBJ1-1	-	CSARRREKAFF
TRBV9	TRBJ2-7	few	CASSVDAGTGSEQYF
TRBV7-2	TRBJ2-7	few	CASTGDYEQYF
TRBV12-3/TRBV12-4	TRBJ1-1	-	CASRTGGRAEAFF
TRBV25-1	TRBJ2-3	once	CASSEYDDTQYF
TRBV19	TRBJ2-2	many	CASKGWDRVGELFF
TRBV7-9	TRBJ2-1	-	CASSFLAGNEQFF
TRBV5-1	TRBJ1-2	few	CASSLRGPENYGYTF
TRBV7-9	TRBJ2-6	-	CASSLGQFSGANVLTF
TRBV4-1	TRBJ2-3	few	CASSQPPALSPGYGTDTQYF
TRBV7-8	TRBJ2-3	-	CASSLRLEGTDTQYF
TRBV9	TRBJ2-1	-	CASSVGTGSSYNEQFF